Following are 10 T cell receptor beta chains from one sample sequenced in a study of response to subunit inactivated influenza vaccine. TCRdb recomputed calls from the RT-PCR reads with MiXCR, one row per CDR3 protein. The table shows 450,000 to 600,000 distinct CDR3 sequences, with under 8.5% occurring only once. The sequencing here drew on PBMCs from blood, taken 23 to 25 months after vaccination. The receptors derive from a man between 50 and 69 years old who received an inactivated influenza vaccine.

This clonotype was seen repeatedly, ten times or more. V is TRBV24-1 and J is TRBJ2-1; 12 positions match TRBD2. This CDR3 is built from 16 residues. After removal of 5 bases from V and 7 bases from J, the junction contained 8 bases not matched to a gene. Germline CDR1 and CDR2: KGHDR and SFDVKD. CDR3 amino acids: CATSALGLAGRNEQFF. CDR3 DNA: TGTGCCACCAGTGCCCTCGGACTAGCGGGAAGGAATGAGCAGTTCTTC.

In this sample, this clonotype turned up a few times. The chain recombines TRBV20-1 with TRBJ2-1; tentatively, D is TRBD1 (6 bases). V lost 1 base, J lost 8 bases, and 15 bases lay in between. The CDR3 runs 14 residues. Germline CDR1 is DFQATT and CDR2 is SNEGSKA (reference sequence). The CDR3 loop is CSARAPQGNHEQFF. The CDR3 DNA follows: TGCAGTGCTAGAGCCCCACAGGGTAACCATGAGCAGTTCTTC.

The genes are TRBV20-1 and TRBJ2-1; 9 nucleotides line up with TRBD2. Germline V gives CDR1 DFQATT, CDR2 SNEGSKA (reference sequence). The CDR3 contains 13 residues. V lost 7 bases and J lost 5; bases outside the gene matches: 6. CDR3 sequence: CSVPTSGNNEQFF. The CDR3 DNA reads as TGCAGTGTCCCGACTAGCGGAAACAATGAGCAGTTCTTC.

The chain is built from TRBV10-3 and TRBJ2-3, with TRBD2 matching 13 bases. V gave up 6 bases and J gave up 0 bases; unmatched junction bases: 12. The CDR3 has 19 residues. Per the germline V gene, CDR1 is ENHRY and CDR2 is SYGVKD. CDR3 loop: CAIRETSGRLTSSTDTQYF. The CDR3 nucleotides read TGTGCCATCAGGGAGACTAGCGGGAGGCTTACTTCTAGCACAGATACGCAGTATTTT.

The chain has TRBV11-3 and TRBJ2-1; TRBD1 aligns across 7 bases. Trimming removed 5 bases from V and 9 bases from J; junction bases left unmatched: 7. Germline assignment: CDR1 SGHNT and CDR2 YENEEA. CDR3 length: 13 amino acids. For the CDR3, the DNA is TGTGCCAGCAGCAAGGCGGCAGGGGGTGAGCAGTTCTTC. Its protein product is CASSKAAGGEQFF.

The CDR3 DNA reads TGTGCCAGCAGATTCCGGGACGCCACAGATACGCAGTATTTT. This sequence encodes CASRFRDATDTQYF. V usage is TRBV5-5 and J usage is TRBJ2-3; D assignment may be TRBD1 or TRBD2 (5 bases each). Germline loops: CDR1 SGHKS, CDR2 YYEKEE (reference sequence). There are 14 residues in the CDR3. The ends were cut back, 5 bases at V and 2 bases at J, with 12 bases in the middle.

The CDR3 loop is CASSLRQGSYNSPLHF. CDR3 nucleotides: TGCGCCAGCAGCTTGAGACAGGGTTCCTATAATTCACCCCTCCACTTT. V usage is TRBV5-1 and J usage is TRBJ1-6; 7 positions agree with TRBD1. Trimming at V came to 1 base and at J to 1 base, leaving 2 bases not matched to a gene. The length of the CDR3 is 16 residues. Per the germline V gene, CDR1 is SGHRS and CDR2 is YFSETQ.

The CDR3 nucleotides read TGTGCCATCAGTCCGGGACAGGGAGCATCCTACGAGCAGTACTTC. Its translation: CAISPGQGASYEQYF. V and J are TRBV10-3 and TRBJ2-7; 9 bases match TRBD1. V was clipped by 5 bases and J by 1 base; unmatched bases: 6. This CDR3 is built from 15 residues. CDR1 and CDR2 (germline): ENHRY, SYGVKD.

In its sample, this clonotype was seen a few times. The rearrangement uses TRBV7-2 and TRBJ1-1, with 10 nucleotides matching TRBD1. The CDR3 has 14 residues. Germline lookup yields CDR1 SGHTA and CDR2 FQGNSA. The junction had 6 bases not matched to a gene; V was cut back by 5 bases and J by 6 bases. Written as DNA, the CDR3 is TGTGCCAGCAGCACCTGGACAGGGGGAGCTGAAGCTTTCTTT. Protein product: CASSTWTGGAEAFF. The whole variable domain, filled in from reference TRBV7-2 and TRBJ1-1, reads GAGVSQSPSNKVTEKGKDVELRCDPISGHTALYWYRQSLGQGLEFLIYFQGNSAPDKSGLPSDRFSAERTGGSVSTLTIQRTQQEDSAVYLCASSTWTGGAEAFFGQGTRLTVV.

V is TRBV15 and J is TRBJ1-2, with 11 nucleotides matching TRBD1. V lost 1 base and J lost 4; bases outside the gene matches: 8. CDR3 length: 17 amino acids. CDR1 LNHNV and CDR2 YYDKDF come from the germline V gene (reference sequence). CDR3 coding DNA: TGTGCCACCAGCAGAGGGGACAGGGGGTGGCCTGTCTATGGCTACACCTTC. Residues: CATSRGDRGWPVYGYTF. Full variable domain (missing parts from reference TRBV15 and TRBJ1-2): DAMVIQNPRYQVTQFGKPVTLSCSQTLNHNVMYWYQQKSSQAPKLLFHYYDKDFNNEADTPDNFQSRRPNTSFCFLDIRSPGLGDTAMYLCATSRGDRGWPVYGYTFGSGTRLTVV.